Listed below are T cell receptor beta chains from one sample, sequenced in a study of control samples from healthy donors and cancer patients. Method: immunoSEQ multiplex PCR; TCRdb's copy keeps in-frame clones and lacks some. Here the sample spans almost 95,000 clones, around nine tenths being singletons. The sequencing sample was made of blood. Receptors were obtained from a young woman in good health. The CDR3 runs from the conserved cysteine through the conserved F or W. A D gene is named only where the DNA matches it firmly. Rows may omit the clone size; those that give it use once, few, many or a size class.

v_gene,abundance,j_gene,d_gene,CDR3nt,CDR3aa
TRBV5-1,-,TRBJ1-1,-,TGCGCCAGCAGCTTGGGGTGGAACACTGAAGCTTTCTTT,CASSLGWNTEAFF
TRBV11-2,-,TRBJ1-4,-,TGTGCCAGCAGCTTAGGCCTCTCCCGTGCAACTAATGAAAAACTGTTTTTT,CASSLGLSRATNEKLFF
TRBV29-1,-,TRBJ2-1,TRBD1,TGCAGCGTTCAGCGGGACAGGGGTATGAGTGAGCAGTTCTTC,CSVQRDRGMSEQFF
TRBV9,-,TRBJ2-5,TRBD2,TGTGCCAGCAGCCCCCGATCGGGGGGGCAAGAGACCCAGTACTTC,CASSPRSGGQETQYF
TRBV5-1,-,TRBJ1-1,-,TGCGCCAGCAGCTTGGAGCCAGGCGCAATTAACACTGAAGCTTTCTTT,CASSLEPGAINTEAFF
TRBV19,-,TRBJ2-5,-,TGTGCCAGTACGCCTTACGACCAGCCTGGGGGTACCCAGTACTTC,CASTPYDQPGGTQYF
TRBV2,-,TRBJ2-3,TRBD2,TGTGCCAGCAGTAAACTAGAGCGGGGAACAGATACGCAGTATTTT,CASSKLERGTDTQYF
TRBV2,-,TRBJ1-1,-,TGTGCCAGCAGTTACAGGGTAGACACTGAAGCTTTCTTT,CASSYRVDTEAFF
TRBV9,-,TRBJ1-3,-,TGTGCCAGCAGCGTAGGGGGTCAAGTGGGAAACACCATATATTTT,CASSVGGQVGNTIYF
TRBV9,-,TRBJ1-1,-,TGTGCCAGCAGCGTTCAGGGAAGTAACACTGAAGCTTTCTTT,CASSVQGSNTEAFF
TRBV7-6,-,TRBJ2-6,-,TGTGCCAGCAGCTTAGCGTATCGGGCGGGTCGTGACAACGTCCTGACTTTC,CASSLAYRAGRDNVLTF
TRBV6-4,-,TRBJ1-2,TRBD1,TGTGCCAGCAGTGCCTTAACAGGGGCCCCAGGGGGCTACACCTTC,CASSALTGAPGGYTF
TRBV2,-,TRBJ1-5,-,TGTGCCAGCAGTGTGGACGAATCCCAGCCCCAGCATTTT,CASSVDESQPQHF
TRBV6-6,-,TRBJ1-5,-,TGTGCCAGCAGTCAACGGGGGAATAGCAATCAGCCCCAGCATTTT,CASSQRGNSNQPQHF
TRBV9,-,TRBJ2-5,TRBD2,TGTGCCAGCAGCGCCCAAGCGGGGGGGCTAGAGACCCAGTACTTC,CASSAQAGGLETQYF
TRBV14,-,TRBJ2-3,-,TGTGCCAGCAGCCAAGTTGGTCCAGATACGCAGTATTTT,CASSQVGPDTQYF
TRBV2,few,TRBJ2-3,TRBD2,TGTGCCAGCTGTCTAGCGGGGGAACCTAGCACAGATACGCAGTATTTT,CASCLAGEPSTDTQYF
TRBV6-4,-,TRBJ1-1,TRBD1,TGTGCCAGCAGACAGACAGGGGATAGTACTGAAGCTTTCTTT,CASRQTGDSTEAFF
TRBV19,-,TRBJ1-1,-,TGTGCCAGTAGTATGGTAGCGCAGGTGGTCACTGAAGCTTTCTTT,CASSMVAQVVTEAFF
TRBV5-4,-,TRBJ2-7,-,TGTGCCAGCAGTGGGGGGTTTGCATCCTACGAGCAGTACTTC,CASSGGFASYEQYF
TRBV6-5,-,TRBJ2-7,-,TGTGCCAGCAGGGACGGTCCCTACGAGCAGTACTTC,CASRDGPYEQYF
TRBV5-5,once,TRBJ1-5,-,TGTGCCAGCAGCTTTAGGGCAGAATATAGCAATCAGCCCCAGCATTTT,CASSFRAEYSNQPQHF
TRBV2,-,TRBJ2-1,-,TGTGCCAGCGGCGAGGGGACAAGCTCCTACAATGAGCAGTTCTTC,CASGEGTSSYNEQFF
TRBV5-1,-,TRBJ1-2,TRBD1,TGCGCCAGCAGCTTCGAAGGACAGGGGTTGGACTATGGCTACACCTTC,CASSFEGQGLDYGYTF
TRBV27,-,TRBJ1-5,-,TGTGCCAGCAGTTTGGCAGATAATCAGCCCCAGCATTTT,CASSLADNQPQHF
TRBV7-9,-,TRBJ1-4,-,TGTGCCAGCAGCTTGGGGGGCGTGGATGAAAAACTGTTTTTT,CASSLGGVDEKLFF
TRBV18,-,TRBJ2-7,TRBD1,TGTGCCAGCTCACCGGGACAGGGTGACTACGAGCAGTACTTC,CASSPGQGDYEQYF
TRBV5-1,-,TRBJ1-4,-,TGCGCCAGCAGCTGGGATAGGGAAAAACTGTTTTTT,CASSWDREKLFF
TRBV4-1,-,TRBJ2-2,-,TGCGCCAGCAGCACGACAATTGACACCGGGGAGCTGTTTTTT,CASSTTIDTGELFF
TRBV10-3,once,TRBJ2-5,-,TGTGCCATCAGTGAGTTTCGGGAGACCCAGTACTTC,CAISEFRETQYF
TRBV6-5,-,TRBJ1-2,-,TGTGCCAGTTTAGGTGGGAGGAACTATGGCTACACCTTC,CASLGGRNYGYTF
TRBV27,once,TRBJ1-1,-,TGTGCCAGTTGGGCAGGTGACATGAACACTGAAGCTTTCTTT,CASWAGDMNTEAFF
TRBV24-1,-,TRBJ2-3,-,TGTGCCACCAGGTCGAACAGGGAATCAGATACGCAGTATTTT,CATRSNRESDTQYF
TRBV9,-,TRBJ2-7,-,TGTGCCAGCAGCGTAAGGCAGGGCTTCGAGCAGTACTTC,CASSVRQGFEQYF
TRBV3-1/TRBV3-2,-,TRBJ2-1,-,TGTGCCAGCAGCTCTTGGGGGGCCACCTACAATGAGCAGTTCTTC,CASSSWGATYNEQFF
TRBV7-8,-,TRBJ2-4,-,TGTGCCAGCAGCTTAGCGGCGGGGACTCTAGCCAAAAACATTCAGTACTTC,CASSLAAGTLAKNIQYF
TRBV6-5,-,TRBJ1-4,TRBD1,TGCGCCAGCAGTTACTCGACAGGGCGGGAAAAACTGTTTTTT,CASSYSTGREKLFF
TRBV15,-,TRBJ2-7,-,TGTGCCACCAGCAGAAGGGCCAATTCTTCCTTCGGACGCCCCTACGAGCAGTACTTC,CATSRRANSSFGRPYEQYF
TRBV4-1,-,TRBJ2-1,-,TGCGCCAGCAGCGTCCGGGACCGAACCATCTCCTACAATGAGCAGTTCTTC,CASSVRDRTISYNEQFF
TRBV5-8,-,TRBJ2-3,TRBD2,TGTGCCAGCAGCTTGGTGGTAGCGGGGGGCACAGATACGCAGTATTTT,CASSLVVAGGTDTQYF
TRBV23-1,once,TRBJ1-1,-,TGCGCCAGCAGTCAATCTCCCGGGGTGGCTTTCTTT,CASSQSPGVAFF
TRBV7-3,-,TRBJ2-1,TRBD2,TGTGCCAGCAGCCCGAGCGGGGGATCCTACAATGAGCAGTTCTTC,CASSPSGGSYNEQFF
TRBV27,few,TRBJ2-6,-,TGTGCCAGCAGTTTAATGTCGTGGGCGGTCCTCTCCTCTGGGGCCAACGTCCTGACTTTC,CASSLMSWAVLSSGANVLTF
TRBV10-3,few,TRBJ2-1,-,TGTGCCATCAGTGGGCGAGGTGGGGCAGGCCACAATGAGCAGTTCTTC,CAISGRGGAGHNEQFF
TRBV6-5,-,TRBJ2-7,-,TGTGCCAGCAGACCGGGGGAACCCTACGAGCAGTACTTC,CASRPGEPYEQYF
TRBV5-4,-,TRBJ1-4,-,TGTGCCAGCAGCTTATCCCCAGTCGATCCGTCGGGCGAAAAACTGTTTTTT,CASSLSPVDPSGEKLFF